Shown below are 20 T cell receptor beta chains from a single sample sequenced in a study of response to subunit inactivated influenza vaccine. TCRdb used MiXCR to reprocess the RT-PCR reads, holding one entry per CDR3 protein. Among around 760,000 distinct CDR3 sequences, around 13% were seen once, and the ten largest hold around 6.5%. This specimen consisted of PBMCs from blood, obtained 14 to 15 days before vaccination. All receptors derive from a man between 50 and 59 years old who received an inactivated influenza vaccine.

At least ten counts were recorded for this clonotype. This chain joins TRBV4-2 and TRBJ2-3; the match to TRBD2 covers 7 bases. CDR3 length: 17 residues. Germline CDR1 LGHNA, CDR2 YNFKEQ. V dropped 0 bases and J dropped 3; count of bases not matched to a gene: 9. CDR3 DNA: TGTGCCAGCAGCCAAGACCTCTATCCGGGACTAACAGATACGCAGTATTTT. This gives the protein CASSQDLYPGLTDTQYF.

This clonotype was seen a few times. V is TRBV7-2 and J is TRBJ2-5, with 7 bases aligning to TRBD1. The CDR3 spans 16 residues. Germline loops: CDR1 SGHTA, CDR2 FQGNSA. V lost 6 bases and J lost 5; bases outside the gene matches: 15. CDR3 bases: TGTGCCAGCAGTAGGATGGGAAGGGGGCAATTGGAGACCCAGTACTTC. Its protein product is CASSRMGRGQLETQYF.

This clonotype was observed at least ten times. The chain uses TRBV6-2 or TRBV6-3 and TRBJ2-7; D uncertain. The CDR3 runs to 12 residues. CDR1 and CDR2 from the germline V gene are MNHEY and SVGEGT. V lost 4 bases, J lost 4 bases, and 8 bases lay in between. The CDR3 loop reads CASSFGEYEQYF. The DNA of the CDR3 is TGTGCCAGCAGTTTTGGAGAGTACGAGCAGTACTTC.

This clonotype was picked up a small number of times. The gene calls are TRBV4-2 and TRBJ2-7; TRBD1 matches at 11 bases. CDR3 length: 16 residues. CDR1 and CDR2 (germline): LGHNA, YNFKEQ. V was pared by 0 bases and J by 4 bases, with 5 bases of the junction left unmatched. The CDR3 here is CASSQEGQGADYEQYF. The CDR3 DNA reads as TGTGCCAGCAGCCAAGAAGGACAGGGGGCGGATTACGAGCAGTACTTC.

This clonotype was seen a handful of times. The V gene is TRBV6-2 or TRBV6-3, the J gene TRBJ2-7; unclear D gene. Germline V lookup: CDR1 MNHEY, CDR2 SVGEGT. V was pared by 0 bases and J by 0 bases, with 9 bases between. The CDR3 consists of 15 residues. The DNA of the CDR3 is TGTGCCAGCAGTTACTCGTTACTGAGCTCCTACGAGCAGTACTTC. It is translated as CASSYSLLSSYEQYF.

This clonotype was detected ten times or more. CDR3 in amino acids: CSVRQGNEQYF. The DNA for the CDR3 is TGCAGCGTTAGACAGGGGAACGAGCAGTACTTC. V and J are TRBV29-1 and TRBJ2-7, with 8 bases that match TRBD1. CDR3 length: 11 amino acids. The germline V gene encodes CDR1 SQVTM and CDR2 ANQGSEA. Trimming took 5 bases from V and 5 from J; bases not matched to a gene: 2.

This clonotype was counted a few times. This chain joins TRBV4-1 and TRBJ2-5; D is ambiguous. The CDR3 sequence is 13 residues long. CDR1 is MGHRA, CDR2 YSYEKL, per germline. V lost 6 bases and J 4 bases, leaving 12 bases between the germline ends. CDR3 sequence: CASSQIARETQYF. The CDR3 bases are TGCGCCAGCAGTCAAATTGCACGAGAGACCCAGTACTTC.

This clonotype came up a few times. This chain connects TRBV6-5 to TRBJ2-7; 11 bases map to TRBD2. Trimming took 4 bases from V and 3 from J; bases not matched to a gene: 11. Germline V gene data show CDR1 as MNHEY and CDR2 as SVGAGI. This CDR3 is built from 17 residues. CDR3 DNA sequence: TGTGCCAGCAGTTTGCATCAAACTAGCGGGAGTTTCTACGAGCAGTACTTC. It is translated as CASSLHQTSGSFYEQYF.

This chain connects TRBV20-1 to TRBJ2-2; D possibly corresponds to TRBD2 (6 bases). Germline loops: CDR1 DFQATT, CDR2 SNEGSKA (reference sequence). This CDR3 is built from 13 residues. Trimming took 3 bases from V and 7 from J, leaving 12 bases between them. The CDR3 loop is CSASSKAGGELFF. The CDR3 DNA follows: TGCAGTGCTAGTTCAAAAGCGGGCGGGGAGCTGTTTTTT.

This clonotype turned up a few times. Here the CDR3 DNA reads TGTGCCAGCAGCCTCCGGGGGAGGGCGAACACAGATACGCAGTATTTT. Its protein is CASSLRGRANTDTQYF. This rearrangement joins TRBV28 to TRBJ2-3; 7 positions match TRBD2. CDR1 and CDR2 from the germline V gene are MDHEN and SYDVKM. The CDR3 is 16 amino acids. J lost 2 bases, V lost 6 bases, and 11 bases had no gene match.

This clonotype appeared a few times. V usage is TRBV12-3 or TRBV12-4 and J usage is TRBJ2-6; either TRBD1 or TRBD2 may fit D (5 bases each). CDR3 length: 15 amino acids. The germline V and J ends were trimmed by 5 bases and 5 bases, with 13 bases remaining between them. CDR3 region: CASSPGTFRANVLTF. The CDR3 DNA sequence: TGTGCCAGCAGTCCCGGGACCTTTCGGGCCAACGTCCTGACTTTC.

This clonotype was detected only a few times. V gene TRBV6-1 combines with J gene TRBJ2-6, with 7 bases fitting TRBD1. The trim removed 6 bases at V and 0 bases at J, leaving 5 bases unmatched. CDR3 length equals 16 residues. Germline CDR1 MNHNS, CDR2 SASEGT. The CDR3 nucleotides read TGTGCCAGCAGCGAAACAGGGGCCTCTGGGGCCAACGTCCTGACTTTC. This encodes CASSETGASGANVLTF.

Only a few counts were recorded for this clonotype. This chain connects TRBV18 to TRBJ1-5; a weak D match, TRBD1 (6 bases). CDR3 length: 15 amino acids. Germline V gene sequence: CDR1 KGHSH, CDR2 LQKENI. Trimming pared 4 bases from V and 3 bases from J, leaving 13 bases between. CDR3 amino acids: CASSRLTGFNQPQHF. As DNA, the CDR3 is TGTGCCAGCTCACGCCTCACAGGGTTCAATCAGCCCCAGCATTTT.

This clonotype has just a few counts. This CDR3 is CASRFSNYGYTF. Here the CDR3 DNA reads TGTGCCAGCAGATTTTCAAACTATGGCTACACCTTC. The chain has TRBV12-3 or TRBV12-4 and TRBJ1-2; no clear D. CDR3 size: 12 residues. V was pared by 6 bases and J by 2 bases, with 7 bases between.

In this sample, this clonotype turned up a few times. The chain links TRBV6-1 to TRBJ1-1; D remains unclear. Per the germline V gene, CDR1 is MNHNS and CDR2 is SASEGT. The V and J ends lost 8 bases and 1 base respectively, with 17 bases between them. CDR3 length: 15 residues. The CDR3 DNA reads TGTGCCAGCGCCACCGGTACAAGGTCGAACACTGAAGCTTTCTTT. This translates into CASATGTRSNTEAFF.

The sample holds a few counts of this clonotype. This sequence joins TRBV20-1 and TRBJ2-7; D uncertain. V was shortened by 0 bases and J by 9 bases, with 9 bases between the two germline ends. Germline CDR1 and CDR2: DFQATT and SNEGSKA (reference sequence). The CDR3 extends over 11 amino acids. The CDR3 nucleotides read TGCAGTGCTAGAGATCGCCCTAGGCAGTACTTC. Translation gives CSARDRPRQYF.

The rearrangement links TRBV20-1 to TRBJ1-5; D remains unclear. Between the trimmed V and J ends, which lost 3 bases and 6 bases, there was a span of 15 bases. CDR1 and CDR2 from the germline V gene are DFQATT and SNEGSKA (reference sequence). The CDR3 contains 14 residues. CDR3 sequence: CSASASSLGQPQHF. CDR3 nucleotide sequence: TGCAGTGCTAGCGCCTCCAGCCTAGGTCAGCCCCAGCATTTT.

Here the CDR3 reads CASSQDDLWRGGYNEQFF. The CDR3, as DNA: TGCGCCAGCAGCCAAGATGATCTTTGGCGGGGGGGCTACAATGAGCAGTTCTTC. The gene calls are TRBV4-1 and TRBJ2-1, with 9 bases fitting TRBD2. Germline assignment: CDR1 MGHRA and CDR2 YSYEKL. The CDR3 extends over 18 amino acids. The J segment lost 3 bases and the V segment lost 0 bases, leaving 9 bases of the junction unmatched.

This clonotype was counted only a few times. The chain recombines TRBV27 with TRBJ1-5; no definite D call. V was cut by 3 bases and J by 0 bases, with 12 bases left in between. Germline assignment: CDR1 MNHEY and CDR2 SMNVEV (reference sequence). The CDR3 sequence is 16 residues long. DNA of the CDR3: TGTGCCAGCAGTTTTGTCCCACTGAATAGCAATCAGCCCCAGCATTTT. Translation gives CASSFVPLNSNQPQHF.

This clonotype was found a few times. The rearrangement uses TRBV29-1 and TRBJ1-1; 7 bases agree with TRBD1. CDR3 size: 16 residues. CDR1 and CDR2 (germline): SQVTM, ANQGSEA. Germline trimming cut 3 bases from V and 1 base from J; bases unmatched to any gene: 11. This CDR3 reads CSVESPRDRQNTEAFF. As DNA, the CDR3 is TGCAGCGTTGAGTCCCCACGGGACAGACAGAACACTGAAGCTTTCTTT.